This TCR beta chain was obtained from a study of blood T cell repertoires in COVID-19. Study as a whole: The United States, Italy and Spain were the sources of the acute and convalescent COVID-19 samples.

Assay: immunoSEQ multiplex PCR; the TCRdb copy retains only in-frame clones and omits some. The sample consists of approximately 150,000 clones, 70% to 90% of them appearing once. This CDR3 is built from 17 residues. CDR1 is MDHEN, CDR2 SYDVKM, per germline. V gave up 5 bases and J gave up 1 base, with 20 bases separating them. The source of this sequence is a man between 65 and 80 years old with acute or convalescent COVID-19. Source material: peripheral blood. The chain is built from TRBV28 and TRBJ1-2; D may be TRBD1 (6 bases). The CDR3 reads CASSPIQGPFDNYGYTF. The CDR3 nucleotides read TGTGCCAGCAGTCCGATACAGGGACCCTTCGATAACTATGGCTACACCTTC.